This T cell receptor beta chain was sequenced in a study of brain T cells in children with intractable seizures (dated by TCRdb to the early 2020s). Notes on the research overall: Resected brain tissue from 45 to 60 pediatric epilepsy surgery cases was first screened for immune gene transcripts using a NanoString immunology panel. Among the approximately 12 selected surgery cases, pre-surgery blood was additionally sequenced for eight, leaving four cases with brain tissue only. The paper as a whole reports these results and caveats: Viral specificity was inferred solely from CDR3 sequence similarity, and the HCMV serostatus of the patients was not known. Because sequencing depth differed between pre- and post-surgery blood, the absence of clones from the pre-surgery sample may reflect undersampling.

Taken with the paper, the label for time point translates to: resected brain tissue, or blood drawn just prior to surgery. The surgery cases that showed the highest brain T cell transcript signatures were chosen for TCR beta chain sequencing of brain tissue, and of blood when it was available. Patients had been treated with at least one anti-epileptic drug before surgery. The TCR-sequenced patients were children whose drug-resistant epilepsy was caused by tuberous sclerosis complex, focal cortical dysplasia, Rasmussen encephalitis or hemimegalencephaly. The Monarch genomic DNA purification kit was used to extract bulk genomic DNA from unsorted brain tissue and whole blood. The immunoSEQ assay was used to generate TCR beta chain sequences from genomic DNA. The paper's processing steps were these. CDR3 sequences that did not begin with the conserved framework cysteine at position 104 were removed by hand. To get clonality, the normalized Shannon's Diversity Index was subtracted from one, giving values from 0 (maximal diversity) to 1 (oligoclonal). Differences in the frequency of the same CDR3 between samples, such as brain versus blood, were assessed with chi-squared comparison-of-proportions tests. Public clonotypes were identified by searching immuneACCESS, and similarity to known antiviral clonotypes was assessed with the VDJdb browser. Held by TCRdb, this immuneACCESS table contains in-frame sequences only and omits some clones. Under half of the omission traces to an unresolved V gene where checked; the cause of the rest is unknown. Clone size and the V and J calls come from that table; the DNA yielded D and trimming. The sample yields tens of thousands of clones; approximately 94% were counted once. The top ten clones comprise less than 2% of the sample.

The CDR3 runs 12 amino acids, cysteine and phenylalanine included. Only the CDR3 DNA is retained, 36 bases long and in frame from the first base. The germline V gene provides CDR1 SGHTA and CDR2 FQGNSA. Cut back by 1 base and 8 bases, the V and J ends lie 8 bases apart. Regarding this clone: The clone's antigen remains unknown. The input lacks base qualities; no much larger clone sits a single base away.

The origin of this receptor is a boy less than two years old with tuberous sclerosis and intractable seizures. The V and J segments used are TRBV7-2 and TRBJ1-2, with the D gene not confidently named. The sample here was peripheral blood, taken at surgery. CDR3 region: CASSLVPGGYTF. The nucleotide sequence reads as follows: TGTGCCAGCAGCTTAGTTCCGGGAGGCTACACCTTC.